This TCR beta chain was identified in a study of blood T cells in healthy people across ages. The study, taken as a whole, reports: In older individuals, TCR beta diversity per million T cells was lower, falling roughly linearly with age.

This clonotype has ten or more counts. Its antigen is as yet unknown. For the second PCR, which ran for about 7 to 11 cycles, a sample-barcoded 5' primer and a J-beta primer mix were used. MiXCR was run by TCRdb on the 5' RACE reads, yielding one entry per CDR3 protein. The repertoire holds around 1,500,000 distinct CDR3 sequences, with about 28% as singletons. Every participating donor contributed 8.5 to 10 milliliters of peripheral blood through a draw. The specimen sequenced was blood. The TCR was taken from a woman younger than 45 in good health.

CDR3 DNA: TGTGCCAGCAGCCCGGACGTGCAAGAGACCCAGTACTTC. Translating it yields CASSPDVQETQYF. The chain uses TRBV18 and TRBJ2-5; D gene unclear. The CDR3 extends over 13 amino acids. Germline V gene sequence: CDR1 KGHSH, CDR2 LQKENI. Trimming shortened V by 8 bases and J by 2 bases, and 12 bases separated the two germline ends. Together with reference TRBV18 and TRBJ2-5, the CDR3 gives the full variable domain: NAGVMQNPRHLVRRRGQEARLRCSPMKGHSHVYWYRQLPEEGLKFMVYLQKENIIDESGMPKERFSAEFPKEGPSILRIQQVVRGDSAAYFCASSPDVQETQYFGPGTRLLVL.